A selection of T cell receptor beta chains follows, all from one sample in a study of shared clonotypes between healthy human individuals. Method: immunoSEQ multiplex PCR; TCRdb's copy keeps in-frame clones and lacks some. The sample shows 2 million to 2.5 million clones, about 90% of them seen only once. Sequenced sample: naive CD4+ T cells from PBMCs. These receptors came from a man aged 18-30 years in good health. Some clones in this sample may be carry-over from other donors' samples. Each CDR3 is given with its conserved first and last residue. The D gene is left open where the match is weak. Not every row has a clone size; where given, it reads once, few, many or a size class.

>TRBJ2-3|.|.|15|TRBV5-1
CASSLNPRGADTQYF
TGCGCCAGCAGCTTAAACCCACGGGGAGCAGATACGCAGTATTTT
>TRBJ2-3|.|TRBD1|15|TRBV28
CASSRTGISTDTQYF
TGTGCCAGCAGTCGGACAGGGATTAGCACAGATACGCAGTATTTT
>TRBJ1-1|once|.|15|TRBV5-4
CASSLREALNTEAFF
TGTGCCAGCAGCTTGCGTGAAGCCTTGAACACTGAAGCTTTCTTT
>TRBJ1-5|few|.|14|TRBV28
CASGGGGGNQPQHF
TGTGCCAGTGGAGGAGGGGGAGGCAATCAGCCCCAGCATTTT
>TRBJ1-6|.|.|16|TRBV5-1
CASSEQGSSYNSPLHF
TGCGCCAGCAGCGAACAGGGTTCCTCCTATAATTCACCCCTCCACTTT
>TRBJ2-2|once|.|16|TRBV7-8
CASSTRQGGYTGELFF
TGTGCCAGCAGCACGCGACAGGGAGGTTACACCGGGGAGCTGTTTTTT
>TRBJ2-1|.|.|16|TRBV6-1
CASSEWPGAGSNEQFF
TGTGCCAGCAGTGAATGGCCAGGGGCAGGTAGTAATGAGCAGTTCTTC
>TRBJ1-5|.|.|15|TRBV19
CASSPRVDSNQPQHF
TGTGCCAGTAGCCCGAGGGTCGATAGCAATCAGCCCCAGCATTTT
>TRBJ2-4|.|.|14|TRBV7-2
CASSLGTGGGIQYF
TGTGCCAGCAGCTTAGGGACGGGTGGGGGCATTCAGTACTTC
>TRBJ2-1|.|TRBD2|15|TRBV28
CASSLSGRSYNEQFF
TGTGCCAGCAGTTTGAGCGGGAGGTCCTACAATGAGCAGTTCTTC
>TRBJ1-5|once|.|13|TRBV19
CASSIEASQPQHF
TGTGCCAGTAGTATTGAAGCCAGTCAGCCCCAGCATTTT
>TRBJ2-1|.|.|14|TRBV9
CASSVNVADNEQFF
TGTGCCAGCAGCGTAAATGTAGCGGACAATGAGCAGTTCTTC